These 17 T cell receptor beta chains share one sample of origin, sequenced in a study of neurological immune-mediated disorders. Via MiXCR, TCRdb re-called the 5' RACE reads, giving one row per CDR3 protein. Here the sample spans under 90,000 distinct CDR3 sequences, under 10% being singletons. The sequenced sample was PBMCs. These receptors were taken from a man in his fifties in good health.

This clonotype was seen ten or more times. The CDR3 DNA follows: TGCGCCAGCACCGACGGGGGTGCCCACTACGAGCAGTACTTC. Its protein is CASTDGGAHYEQYF. The chain recombines TRBV5-1 with TRBJ2-7; possibly TRBD2 for D (6 bases). Trimming stripped 6 bases from V and 3 bases from J, with 16 bases between. The CDR3 spans 14 residues. Germline loops: CDR1 SGHRS, CDR2 YFSETQ.

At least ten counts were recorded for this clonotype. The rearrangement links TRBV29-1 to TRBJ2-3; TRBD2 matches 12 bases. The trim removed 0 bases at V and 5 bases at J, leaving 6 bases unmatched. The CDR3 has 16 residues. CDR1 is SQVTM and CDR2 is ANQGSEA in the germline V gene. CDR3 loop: CSVEERLAGVVDTQYF. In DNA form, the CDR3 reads TGCAGCGTTGAAGAGAGACTAGCGGGAGTTGTAGATACGCAGTATTTT.

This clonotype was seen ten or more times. In nucleotides, the CDR3 is TGTGCCATCAGTGAGTCAACAGGCGCAACTAATGAAAAACTGTTTTTT. Protein sequence: CAISESTGATNEKLFF. The rearrangement uses TRBV10-3 and TRBJ1-4, with D possibly being TRBD1 (5 bases). V lost 0 bases, J lost 0 bases, and 8 bases lay in between. This CDR3 comprises 16 residues. Germline lookup yields CDR1 ENHRY and CDR2 SYGVKD.

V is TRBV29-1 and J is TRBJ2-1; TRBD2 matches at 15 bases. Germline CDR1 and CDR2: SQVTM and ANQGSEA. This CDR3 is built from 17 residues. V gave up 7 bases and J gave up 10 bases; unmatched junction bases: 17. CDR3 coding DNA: TGCAGCGCCCCCGCCAGGATAGGGACTAGCGGGGGGAACGAGCAGTTCTTC. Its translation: CSAPARIGTSGGNEQFF.

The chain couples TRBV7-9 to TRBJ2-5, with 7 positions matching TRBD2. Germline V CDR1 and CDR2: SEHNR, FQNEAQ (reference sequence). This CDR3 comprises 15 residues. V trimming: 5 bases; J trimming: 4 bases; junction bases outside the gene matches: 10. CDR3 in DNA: TGTGCCAGCAGCCTAAGGCCTAGCGGCGGAGAGACCCAGTACTTC. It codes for CASSLRPSGGETQYF. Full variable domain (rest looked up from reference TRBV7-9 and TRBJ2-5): DTGVSQNPRHKITKRGQNVTFRCDPISEHNRLYWYRQTLGQGPEFLTYFQNEAQLEKSRLLSDRFSAERPKGSFSTLEIQRTEQGDSAMYLCASSLRPSGGETQYFGPGTRLLVL.

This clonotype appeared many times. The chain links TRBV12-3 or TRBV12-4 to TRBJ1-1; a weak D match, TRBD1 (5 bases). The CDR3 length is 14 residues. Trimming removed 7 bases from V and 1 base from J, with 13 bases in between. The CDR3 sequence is CASTSQGWNTEAFF. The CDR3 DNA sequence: TGTGCCAGCACCTCCCAGGGATGGAACACTGAAGCTTTCTTT.

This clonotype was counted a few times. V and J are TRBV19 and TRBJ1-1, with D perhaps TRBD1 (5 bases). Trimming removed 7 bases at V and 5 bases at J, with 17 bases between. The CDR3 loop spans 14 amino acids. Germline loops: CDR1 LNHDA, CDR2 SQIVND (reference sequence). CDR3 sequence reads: CASTTWGGETEAFF. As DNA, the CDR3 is TGTGCCAGTACTACCTGGGGCGGGGAAACTGAAGCTTTCTTT.

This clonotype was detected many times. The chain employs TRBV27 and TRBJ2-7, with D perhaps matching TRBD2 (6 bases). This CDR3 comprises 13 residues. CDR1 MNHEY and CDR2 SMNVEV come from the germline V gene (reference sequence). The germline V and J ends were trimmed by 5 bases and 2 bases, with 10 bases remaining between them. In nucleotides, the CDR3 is TGTGCCAGCAGTCCTAGCGCGACCTACGAGCAGTACTTC. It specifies CASSPSATYEQYF.

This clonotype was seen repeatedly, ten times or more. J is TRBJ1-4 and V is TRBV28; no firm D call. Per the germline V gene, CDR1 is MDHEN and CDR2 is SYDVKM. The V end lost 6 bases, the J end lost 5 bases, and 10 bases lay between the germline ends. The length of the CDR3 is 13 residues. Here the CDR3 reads CASSRQENEKLFF. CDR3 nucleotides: TGTGCCAGCAGCCGCCAGGAGAATGAAAAACTGTTTTTT.

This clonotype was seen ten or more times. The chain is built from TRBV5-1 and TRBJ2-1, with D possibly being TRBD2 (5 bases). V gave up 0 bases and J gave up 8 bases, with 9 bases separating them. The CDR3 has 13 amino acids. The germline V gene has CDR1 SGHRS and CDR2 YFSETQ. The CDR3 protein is CASSLAGMDEQFF. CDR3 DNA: TGCGCCAGCAGCTTGGCGGGGATGGATGAGCAGTTCTTC.

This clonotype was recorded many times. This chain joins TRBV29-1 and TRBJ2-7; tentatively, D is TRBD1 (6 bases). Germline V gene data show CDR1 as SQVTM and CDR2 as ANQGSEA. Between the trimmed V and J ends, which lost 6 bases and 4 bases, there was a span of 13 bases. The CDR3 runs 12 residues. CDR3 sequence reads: CSVTGTPYEQYF. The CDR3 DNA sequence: TGCAGCGTAACCGGGACACCGTACGAGCAGTACTTC.

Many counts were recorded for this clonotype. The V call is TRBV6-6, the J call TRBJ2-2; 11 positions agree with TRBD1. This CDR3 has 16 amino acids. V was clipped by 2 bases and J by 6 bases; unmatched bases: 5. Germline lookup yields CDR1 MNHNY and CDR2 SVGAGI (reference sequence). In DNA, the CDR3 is TGTGCCAGCAGTTACACCGGGACAGGGGGTCCCGGGGAGCTGTTTTTT. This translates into CASSYTGTGGPGELFF.

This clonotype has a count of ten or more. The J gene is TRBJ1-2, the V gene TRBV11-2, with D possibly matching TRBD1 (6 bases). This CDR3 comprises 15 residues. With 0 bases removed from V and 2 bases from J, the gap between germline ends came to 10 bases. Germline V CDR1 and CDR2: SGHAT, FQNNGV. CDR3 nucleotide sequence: TGTGCCAGCAGCTTAGATCCTGGACAGAACTATGGCTACACCTTC. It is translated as CASSLDPGQNYGYTF.

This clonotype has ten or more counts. The DNA for the CDR3 is TGTGCCAGCAGCTACGGCTCCGTGGGACTAGCGGGCACCGGGGAGCTGTTTTTT. Its translation: CASSYGSVGLAGTGELFF. The V and J genes are TRBV7-8 and TRBJ2-2, with TRBD2 matching 12 bases. J lost 4 bases, V lost 4 bases, and 10 bases had no gene match. Germline V gene lookup returns CDR1 SGHVS and CDR2 FQNEAQ. The CDR3 loop spans 18 amino acids.

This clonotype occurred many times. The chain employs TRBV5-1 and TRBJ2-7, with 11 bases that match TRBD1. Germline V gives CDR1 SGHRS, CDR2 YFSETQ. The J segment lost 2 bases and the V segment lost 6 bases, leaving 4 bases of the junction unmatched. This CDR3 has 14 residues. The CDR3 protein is CASNPGQGAYEQYF. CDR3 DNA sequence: TGCGCCAGCAACCCGGGACAGGGGGCCTACGAGCAGTACTTC.

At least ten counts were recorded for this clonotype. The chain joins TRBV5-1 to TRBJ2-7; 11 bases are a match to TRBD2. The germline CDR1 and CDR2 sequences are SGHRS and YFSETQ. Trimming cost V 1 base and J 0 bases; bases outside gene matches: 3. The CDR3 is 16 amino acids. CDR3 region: CASSLTSGGSSYEQYF. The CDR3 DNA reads TGCGCCAGCAGCTTGACTAGCGGGGGAAGCTCCTACGAGCAGTACTTC.

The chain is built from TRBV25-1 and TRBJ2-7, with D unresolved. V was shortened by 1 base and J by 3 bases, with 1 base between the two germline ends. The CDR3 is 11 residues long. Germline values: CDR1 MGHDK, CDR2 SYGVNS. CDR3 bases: TGTGCCAGCAGTGAATTCTACGAGCAGTACTTC. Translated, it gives CASSEFYEQYF.